The 2 T cell receptor beta chains below were found in one sample sequenced in a study of cytomegalovirus exposure and HLA in healthy donors. The PCR employed 60 Vbeta primers together with 13 Jbeta primers. The assay was immunoSEQ multiplex PCR, and TCRdb's table has in-frame clones only and misses some. The sample carries fewer than 200,000 clones, around 84% recorded once. Material for sequencing was PBMCs. The receptors derive from a man between 25 and 39 years old in good health and CMV-seropositive.

This rearrangement joins TRBV2 to TRBJ2-3; the match to TRBD2 covers 7 bases. This CDR3 contains 17 residues. Germline V gene sequence: CDR1 SNHLY, CDR2 FYNNEI. V was clipped by 0 bases and J by 4 bases; unmatched bases: 10. The CDR3 protein is CASSEAPPGSGADTQYF. CDR3 coding DNA: TGTGCCAGCAGTGAAGCCCCTCCCGGAAGCGGGGCAGATACGCAGTATTTT.

The J gene is TRBJ2-5, the V gene TRBV7-6; TRBD2 matches 10 bases. With 1 base clipped from V and 9 bases from J, the junction kept 11 bases outside the gene matches. Germline assignment: CDR1 SGHVS and CDR2 FNYEAQ. This CDR3 has 16 residues. CDR3 residues: CASSLVAPSGSNAQYF. The CDR3 DNA sequence: TGTGCCAGCAGCTTAGTGGCGCCTAGCGGGAGTAACGCCCAGTACTTC. The full variable domain, its missing parts supplied by reference TRBV7-6 and TRBJ2-5, is GAGVSQSPRYKVTKRGQDVALRCDPISGHVSLYWYRQALGQGPEFLTYFNYEAQQDKSGLPNDRFSAERPEGSISTLTIQRTEQRDSAMYRCASSLVAPSGSNAQYFGPGTRLLVL.